This TCR beta chain was recovered during a study of beta chain features in type 1 diabetes. Sequencing targeted expressed TCRB transcripts, as all isolated RNA had been reverse transcribed. Method: immunoSEQ multiplex PCR; TCRdb's copy keeps in-frame clones and lacks some. The sample lists hundreds of thousands of clones; over 10% were seen once. CDR3 length: 14 amino acids. CDR1 and CDR2 (germline): MNHEY, SMNVEV (reference sequence). The junction had 6 bases not matched to a gene; V was cut back by 5 bases and J by 5 bases. The material sequenced was naive CD4+ T cells from blood. The rearrangement links TRBV27 to TRBJ2-5, with 9 nucleotides matching TRBD1. This TCR derives from a man aged 18 to 30 in good health. The CDR3 DNA reads TGTGCCAGCAGTCCGGGGACAGGGTCTGAGACCCAGTACTTC. This codes for CASSPGTGSETQYF.